The next 27 T cell receptor beta chains were all read from a single sample in a study of blood T cell repertoires in COVID-19. Sequenced by immunoSEQ multiplex PCR; TCRdb stores in-frame clones only, minus some. The sample lists 150,000 to 200,000 clones; approximately 85% were seen once. The source material was peripheral blood. The receptors were gathered from a human donor with active or convalescent COVID-19. The donor label of this sample is uncertain.

The rearrangement links TRBV5-1 to TRBJ2-3; 8 bases are a match to TRBD1. The CDR3 extends over 14 amino acids. The V segment lost 2 bases and the J segment 4 bases; nucleotides outside the gene matches: 3. Germline CDR1 reads SGHRS; CDR2 reads YFSETQ. The CDR3 nucleotides read TGCGCCAGCAGCTTTCAGGGGGCCCCAGATACGCAGTATTTT. Encoded protein: CASSFQGAPDTQYF.

This chain links TRBV7-2 with TRBJ1-1, with TRBD1 as a possible D gene (6 bases). The CDR3 covers 14 residues. Per germline, CDR1 SGHTA and CDR2 FQGNSA. Trimming shortened V by 5 bases and J by 1 base, and 11 bases separated the two germline ends. The CDR3 is CASSPMTGNTEAFF. The DNA of the CDR3 is TGTGCCAGCAGCCCAATGACAGGGAACACTGAAGCTTTCTTT.

The genes are TRBV5-1 and TRBJ2-1; D remains unclear. V dropped 0 bases and J dropped 4 bases, with 11 bases sitting between them. Per the germline V gene, CDR1 is SGHRS and CDR2 is YFSETQ. The CDR3 extends over 15 amino acids. The DNA for the CDR3 is TGCGCCAGCAGCTTGGGGCAGGCCACATACAATGAGCAGTTCTTC. Its translation: CASSLGQATYNEQFF.

The gene calls are TRBV27 and TRBJ1-5; TRBD1 matches 8 bases. J was trimmed by 7 bases and V by 7 bases; bases with no gene match: 6. The CDR3 extends over 13 amino acids. Germline V gene sequence: CDR1 MNHEY, CDR2 SMNVEV (reference sequence). The CDR3 reads CASIKDRDQPQHF. The CDR3 region has the DNA TGTGCCAGCATTAAGGACAGGGACCAGCCCCAGCATTTT.

This clone was detected only a few times. The chain joins TRBV11-1 to TRBJ1-1; no reliable D call. This CDR3 contains 14 residues. The V end lost 0 bases, the J end lost 4 bases, and 9 bases lay between the germline ends. Germline assignment: CDR1 SGHAT and CDR2 FQDESV (reference sequence). CDR3 DNA: TGTGCCAGCAGCTTAGCCGGGGTTGTCACTGAAGCTTTCTTT. Translating it yields CASSLAGVVTEAFF.

The V and J genes are TRBV28 and TRBJ2-7; D may be TRBD1 (6 bases). V shed 3 bases and J shed 2 bases, with 11 bases lying between them. This CDR3 has 14 residues. Germline V gene data show CDR1 as MDHEN and CDR2 as SYDVKM. Written as DNA, the CDR3 is TGTGCCAGCAGTTTCTCCGACAGGACCTACGAGCAGTACTTC. This sequence encodes CASSFSDRTYEQYF. Full variable domain (outside the CDR3, taken from reference TRBV28 and TRBJ2-7): DVKVTQSSRYLVKRTGEKVFLECVQDMDHENMFWYRQDPGLGLRLIYFSYDVKMKEKGDIPEGYSVSREKKERFSLILESASTNQTSMYLCASSFSDRTYEQYFGPGTRLTVT.

The chain combines TRBV5-1 with TRBJ2-5, with 9 nucleotides matching TRBD2. V shed 2 bases, J shed 1 base, and the junction held 6 bases outside the gene matches. Germline assignment: CDR1 SGHRS and CDR2 YFSETQ. The CDR3 is 16 amino acids. CDR3 amino acids: CASSFGGTSLQETQYF. CDR3 bases: TGCGCCAGCAGCTTCGGGGGGACTAGCCTCCAAGAGACCCAGTACTTC.

The V gene is TRBV6-2 or TRBV6-3, the J gene TRBJ2-1; 7 bases line up with TRBD1. V was clipped by 4 bases and J by 3 bases; unmatched bases: 9. The CDR3 contains 16 residues. CDR1 and CDR2 from the germline V gene are MNHEY and SVGEGT. This chain's CDR3 is CASSWPGQTSYNEQFF. For the CDR3, the DNA is TGTGCCAGCAGTTGGCCGGGACAGACCAGCTACAATGAGCAGTTCTTC.

The chain carries TRBV19 and TRBJ2-7; 14 positions agree with TRBD2. The V gene's germline CDR1 is LNHDA and CDR2 SQIVND (reference sequence). This CDR3 is built from 19 residues. V shed 6 bases and J 5 bases; nucleotides not matched to a gene: 18. The CDR3 here is CASSPGHLGTSGRLDEQYF. CDR3 sequence (DNA): TGTGCCAGTAGCCCCGGTCACCTCGGGACTAGCGGGAGATTAGACGAGCAGTACTTC.

The rearrangement uses TRBV5-1 and TRBJ1-5; perhaps TRBD1 as D (5 bases). CDR1 is SGHRS and CDR2 is YFSETQ in the germline V gene. The ends were cut back, 4 bases at V and 4 bases at J, with 15 bases in the middle. The CDR3 is 15 amino acids. The CDR3 is CASSLDDSTNQPQHF. CDR3 DNA: TGCGCCAGCAGCCTGGACGACAGTACAAATCAGCCCCAGCATTTT. Full variable domain (missing parts from reference TRBV5-1 and TRBJ1-5): KAGVTQTPRYLIKTRGQQVTLSCSPISGHRSVSWYQQTPGQGLQFLFEYFSETQRNKGNFPGRFSGRQFSNSRSEMNVSTLELGDSALYLCASSLDDSTNQPQHFGDGTRLSIL.

This chain connects TRBV24-1 to TRBJ2-7; 9 positions match TRBD1. The germline V gene encodes CDR1 KGHDR and CDR2 SFDVKD. This CDR3 comprises 17 residues. V gave up 4 bases and J gave up 3 bases; unmatched junction bases: 12. CDR3: CATSEAPGTGNYYEQYF. The CDR3 DNA reads as TGTGCCACCAGTGAGGCGCCCGGGACAGGGAACTACTACGAGCAGTACTTC.

CDR3 protein: CATSSTGTQNTEAFF. In DNA form, the CDR3 reads TGTGCCACCAGCTCGACCGGGACACAGAACACTGAAGCTTTCTTT. The rearrangement uses TRBV15 and TRBJ1-1; possibly TRBD1 for D (6 bases). The V gene lost 5 bases and the J gene lost 1 base, with 14 bases spanning the gap. The CDR3 runs 15 residues. From germline, CDR1 is LNHNV and CDR2 YYDKDF (reference sequence).

This sequence joins TRBV30 and TRBJ2-3; possible D gene TRBD1, 5 bases. The CDR3 covers 16 residues. The germline CDR1 and CDR2 sequences are GTSNPN and SVGIG (reference sequence). Trimming took 0 bases from V and 2 from J, leaving 15 bases between them. The CDR3 here is CAWSVRGRRPTDTQYF. The CDR3 coding sequence is TGTGCCTGGAGTGTAAGGGGTCGGCGCCCCACAGATACGCAGTATTTT. Full variable domain (missing parts from reference TRBV30 and TRBJ2-3): SQTIHQWPATLVQPVGSPLSLECTVEGTSNPNLYWYRQAAGRGLQLLFYSVGIGQISSEVPQNLSASRPQDRQFILSSKKLLLSDSGFYLCAWSVRGRRPTDTQYFGPGTRLTVL.

A few counts support this clone. The V call is TRBV11-3, the J call TRBJ2-2; the match to TRBD2 covers 10 bases. V gave up 5 bases and J gave up 3 bases; unmatched junction bases: 12. CDR3 length: 18 amino acids. Germline V gene data show CDR1 as SGHNT and CDR2 as YENEEA. CDR3 region: CASSASVSAGGDTGELFF. The CDR3, as DNA: TGTGCCAGCAGCGCCAGCGTTTCAGCGGGAGGGGACACCGGGGAGCTGTTTTTT.

This clone was recorded once. V and J are TRBV6-5 and TRBJ2-2; the D gene is possibly TRBD2 (6 bases). Germline-derived CDR1 and CDR2 are MNHEY and SVGAGI. The CDR3 loop spans 13 amino acids. The V and J ends lost 8 bases and 1 base respectively, with 8 bases between them. CDR3 sequence: CASVGGNTGELFF. The CDR3 DNA follows: TGTGCCAGCGTGGGGGGGAACACCGGGGAGCTGTTTTTT.

The table lists this clone with a few counts. This chain links TRBV5-4 with TRBJ2-7, with 9 positions matching TRBD1. This CDR3 is 16 amino acids long. Germline CDR1 and CDR2: SGHNT and YYREEE (reference sequence). V shed 4 bases, J shed 5 bases, and the junction held 13 bases outside the gene matches. CDR3 in amino acids: CASSPGLDRGIDEQYF. The CDR3, as DNA: TGTGCCAGCAGCCCGGGCCTGGACAGGGGAATCGACGAGCAGTACTTC.

This chain joins TRBV7-8 and TRBJ1-5; D not resolved. CDR3 length: 16 residues. Germline CDR1 reads SGHVS; CDR2 reads FQNEAQ. V was trimmed by 2 bases and J by 1 base, leaving 12 bases between them. CDR3 sequence: CASSLHREASNQPQHF. The CDR3 nucleotides read TGTGCCAGCAGCTTACACCGGGAGGCAAGCAATCAGCCCCAGCATTTT.

The chain carries TRBV27 and TRBJ2-7; TRBD1 aligns across 8 bases. With 2 bases clipped from V and 11 bases from J, the junction kept 5 bases outside the gene matches. Germline values: CDR1 MNHEY, CDR2 SMNVEV (reference sequence). The CDR3 extends over 12 amino acids. This CDR3 reads CASSLNRGKEYF. The CDR3 DNA is TGTGCCAGCAGTTTAAACAGGGGGAAGGAGTACTTC.

V usage is TRBV10-3 and J usage is TRBJ1-1; no clear D gene. CDR3 size: 15 residues. Trimming shortened V by 0 bases and J by 0 bases, and 8 bases separated the two germline ends. Germline lookup yields CDR1 ENHRY and CDR2 SYGVKD. Here the CDR3 DNA reads TGTGCCATCAGTGAGTCTATGGCTGTGAACACTGAAGCTTTCTTT. It encodes CAISESMAVNTEAFF.

The rearrangement uses TRBV7-2 and TRBJ2-5; TRBD2 aligns across 11 bases. With 0 bases clipped from V and 2 bases from J, the junction kept 11 bases outside the gene matches. The CDR3 has 19 residues. The V gene's germline CDR1 is SGHTA and CDR2 FQGNSA. The CDR3: CASSLAFGLTSGNQETQYF. In nucleotides, the CDR3 is TGTGCCAGCAGCTTAGCCTTTGGACTGACTAGCGGGAATCAAGAGACCCAGTACTTC.

V and J are TRBV4-2 and TRBJ2-1; 8 bases map to TRBD2. Germline V lookup: CDR1 LGHNA, CDR2 YNFKEQ. The CDR3 contains 16 residues. The ends lost 0 bases at V and 6 bases at J; junction bases unmatched: 7. The CDR3 loop reads CASSQEEGLVPNEQFF. Here the CDR3 DNA reads TGTGCCAGCAGCCAAGAAGAGGGACTAGTACCCAATGAGCAGTTCTTC.

This chain links TRBV27 with TRBJ1-5; a weak D match, TRBD1 (5 bases). V dropped 3 bases and J dropped 2 bases, with 11 bases sitting between them. This CDR3 is built from 15 residues. Germline assignment: CDR1 MNHEY and CDR2 SMNVEV (reference sequence). The CDR3 sequence is CASSLEGAGNQPQHF. CDR3 nucleotides: TGTGCCAGCAGTTTGGAAGGGGCTGGCAATCAGCCCCAGCATTTT.

This sequence joins TRBV5-1 and TRBJ2-2, with 7 bases fitting TRBD2. The junction had 5 bases not matched to a gene; V was cut back by 0 bases and J by 0 bases. Germline loops: CDR1 SGHRS, CDR2 YFSETQ. The CDR3 extends over 17 amino acids. As DNA, the CDR3 is TGCGCCAGCAGCTTGGAGCTAGCGGTTACGAACACCGGGGAGCTGTTTTTT. Encoded protein: CASSLELAVTNTGELFF.

V is TRBV7-2 and J is TRBJ2-7, with D hard to call. V was clipped by 0 bases and J by 3 bases, with 9 bases between them. The CDR3 consists of 14 residues. Looked up from germline, CDR1 is SGHTA and CDR2 is FQGNSA. The CDR3 protein is CASSLARSRYEQYF. The CDR3 coding sequence is TGTGCCAGCAGCTTAGCGCGGAGTCGCTACGAGCAGTACTTC.

The rearrangement uses TRBV6-5 and TRBJ2-5; 7 bases fit TRBD2. CDR3 length equals 14 residues. From germline, CDR1 is MNHEY and CDR2 SVGAGI. V shed 8 bases and J 4 bases; nucleotides not matched to a gene: 10. CDR3 protein: CASGKRDVVETQYF. DNA of the CDR3: TGTGCCAGCGGTAAGCGGGACGTGGTAGAGACCCAGTACTTC.

The chain has TRBV5-1 and TRBJ2-1, with 10 bases aligning to TRBD2. CDR3 length equals 15 residues. V lost 3 bases to trimming and J lost 7 bases; unmatched junction nucleotides: 7. CDR1 and CDR2 from the germline V gene are SGHRS and YFSETQ. This CDR3 reads CASSSLAGGGNEQFF. CDR3 DNA sequence: TGCGCCAGCAGCTCATTAGCGGGGGGCGGGAATGAGCAGTTCTTC.

The chain links TRBV3-1 (or the pseudogene TRBV3-2) to TRBJ1-1; D not resolved. CDR1 LGHDT and CDR2 YNNKEL come from the germline V gene (reference sequence). The CDR3 is 12 residues long. V was cut by 3 bases and J by 4 bases, with 6 bases left in between. The CDR3: CASSQFGTEAFF. For the CDR3, the DNA is TGTGCCAGCAGCCAGTTCGGCACTGAAGCTTTCTTT.